This T cell receptor beta chain is from a study of T cells in Graves' hyperthyroidism and ophthalmopathy. The table lists this clonotype with many counts. Amplification of TCR beta CDR3 regions was performed using RNA transcripts as template. With the HTBI primer set, the TCR CDR3 went through a first round of RT-PCR. TCRdb passed the multiplex PCR reads through MiXCR, listing each CDR3 protein once. This sample has about 560,000 distinct CDR3 sequences, with over 15% found just once. The sample taken for sequencing was blood. This clonotype was obtained from a woman between 18 and 29 years old with Graves' hyperthyroidism.

CDR3 coding DNA: TGTGCCAGCAGCCGGTCAAGATTCAGGGGTTCCTACGAGCAGTACTTC. This translates into CASSRSRFRGSYEQYF. V and J are TRBV3-1 and TRBJ2-7; D is perhaps TRBD1 (6 bases). This CDR3 is 16 amino acids long. Germline values: CDR1 LGHDT, CDR2 YNNKEL (reference sequence). Trimming took 4 bases from V and 1 from J, leaving 17 bases between them.